The rows below give T cell receptor beta chains drawn from one sample of a study of blood T cells in healthy people across ages. Each CDR3 protein gets one entry after TCRdb re-called the 5' RACE reads with MiXCR. The profile shows some 900,000 distinct CDR3 sequences, more than 25% of them singletons. Sequenced sample: blood. Every receptor here comes from a woman older than 75 in good health. Both conserved end residues are part of each CDR3. The order of the fields is clone size, V gene, D gene, J gene, CDR3 DNA, CDR3 protein. The D gene is left open where the match is weak. Some rows mark clone size as missing; the rest say once, few, many or name a class of expanded clone.

clone_size: many; v_call: TRBV7-9; d_call: -; j_call: TRBJ2-2; cdr3_nt: TGTGCCAGCAGCTTATCAGGGAGAGATGGTACCGGGGAGCTGTTTTTT; cdr3_aa: CASSLSGRDGTGELFF
clone_size: many; v_call: TRBV4-1; d_call: -; j_call: TRBJ2-6; cdr3_nt: TGCGCCAGCAGCCTCCGGGAGGGGGCATCAGGGGCCAACGTCCTGACTTTC; cdr3_aa: CASSLREGASGANVLTF
clone_size: -; v_call: TRBV6-2/TRBV6-3; d_call: TRBD1; j_call: TRBJ1-5; cdr3_nt: TGTGCCAGCAGGCCCACAGGGGGCGGTCAGCCCCAGCATTTT; cdr3_aa: CASRPTGGGQPQHF
clone_size: many; v_call: TRBV11-2; d_call: -; j_call: TRBJ2-7; cdr3_nt: TGTGCCAGCAGCTTAGTCGGAATAAAGGCCAACTACGAGCAGTACTTC; cdr3_aa: CASSLVGIKANYEQYF
clone_size: -; v_call: TRBV2; d_call: -; j_call: TRBJ1-5; cdr3_nt: TGTGCCAGCAGTGAAGCCGGGGCAGGGTTAGGTCAGCCCCAGCATTTT; cdr3_aa: CASSEAGAGLGQPQHF
clone_size: -; v_call: TRBV7-2; d_call: TRBD2; j_call: TRBJ2-5; cdr3_nt: TGTGCCAGCAGCTCTAAGACTAGCGGGGGGATCCGGGGGGCCCAGTACTTC; cdr3_aa: CASSSKTSGGIRGAQYF
clone_size: -; v_call: TRBV20-1; d_call: -; j_call: TRBJ1-2; cdr3_nt: TGCAGTGCTGCGTGGGTTAACTATGGCTACACCTTC; cdr3_aa: CSAAWVNYGYTF
clone_size: many; v_call: TRBV7-2; d_call: TRBD2; j_call: TRBJ2-1; cdr3_nt: TGTGCCAGCAGCCCTGGCGGGGGGTTGAATGAGCAGTTCTTC; cdr3_aa: CASSPGGGLNEQFF
clone_size: many; v_call: TRBV29-1; d_call: -; j_call: TRBJ1-2; cdr3_nt: TGCAGCGTTGATGGCTACACCTTC; cdr3_aa: CSVDGYTF
clone_size: few; v_call: TRBV5-1; d_call: -; j_call: TRBJ1-4; cdr3_nt: TGCGCCAGCAGCTTGGTGGGGGCCCCAGATGAAAAACTGTTTTTT; cdr3_aa: CASSLVGAPDEKLFF
clone_size: many; v_call: TRBV6-6; d_call: TRBD1; j_call: TRBJ2-5; cdr3_nt: TGTGCCAGCAGTTCCCAGGACCGACAGGGAAGGGCCCAGTACTTC; cdr3_aa: CASSSQDRQGRAQYF
clone_size: many; v_call: TRBV4-3; d_call: -; j_call: TRBJ2-7; cdr3_nt: TGCGCCAGCAGCCAAGAATGGGGGGGGGCGTCCTACGAGCAGTACTTC; cdr3_aa: CASSQEWGGASYEQYF
clone_size: -; v_call: TRBV3-1; d_call: TRBD2; j_call: TRBJ2-1; cdr3_nt: TGTGCCAGCAGCCAACAACTGACTAGCGGGCCATACAATGAGCAGTTCTTC; cdr3_aa: CASSQQLTSGPYNEQFF
clone_size: many; v_call: TRBV6-6; d_call: -; j_call: TRBJ2-1; cdr3_nt: TGTGCCAGCAGTTACTCATCCCGGAACAGGGACAATGAGCAGTTCTTC; cdr3_aa: CASSYSSRNRDNEQFF
clone_size: few; v_call: TRBV20-1; d_call: -; j_call: TRBJ2-3; cdr3_nt: TGCAGTGCGAGAACCGGGACACCCAATACGCAGTATTTT; cdr3_aa: CSARTGTPNTQYF
clone_size: -; v_call: TRBV6-2/TRBV6-3; d_call: TRBD1; j_call: TRBJ1-1; cdr3_nt: TGTGCCAGCAGTGGCGGACAGGTGGGGTACACTGAAGCTTTCTTT; cdr3_aa: CASSGGQVGYTEAFF
clone_size: many; v_call: TRBV7-9; d_call: TRBD2; j_call: TRBJ2-5; cdr3_nt: TGTGCCAGCAGCTCCACCGGGACTAGCGGGAAAGAGACCCAGTACTTC; cdr3_aa: CASSSTGTSGKETQYF
clone_size: few; v_call: TRBV7-2; d_call: -; j_call: TRBJ1-1; cdr3_nt: TGTGCCAGCAGCCTAGGGGCCTTGAACACTGAAGCTTTCTTT; cdr3_aa: CASSLGALNTEAFF
clone_size: few; v_call: TRBV24-1; d_call: -; j_call: TRBJ1-1; cdr3_nt: TGTGCCACCTATCCTCGGAGAGGGGACGTGAACACTGAAGCTTTCTTT; cdr3_aa: CATYPRRGDVNTEAFF
clone_size: few; v_call: TRBV5-4; d_call: -; j_call: TRBJ2-5; cdr3_nt: TGTGCCAGCAGCTCAGGTTTGACCCAGTACTTC; cdr3_aa: CASSSGLTQYF